This entry lists 19 T cell receptor beta chains sequenced from one sample in a study of blood T cell repertoires in COVID-19 (dated by TCRdb to the early 2020s). Libraries came from the immunoSEQ multiplex PCR assay. The table comes from immuneACCESS by way of TCRdb, which keeps in-frame sequences with V and J called. Part of the clones is missing from these tables; in studies checked, under half for an unresolved V gene and the rest for unknown reasons. This sample is represented by 300,000 to 400,000 clones; roughly 90% of them were singletons. The ten biggest clones cover 2.6% of the sample. Sequencing input: PBMCs or T cells enriched from blood (not recorded which). The origin of the receptors is a man aged 60-69 years who had recovered from COVID-19.

This chain joins TRBV27 and TRBJ2-5; TRBD2 aligns across 16 bases. The V gene end was trimmed by 5 bases and the J gene end by 12 bases; junction bases not matched to a gene: 6. This CDR3 is built from 14 residues. CDR1 and CDR2 from the germline V gene are MNHEY and SMNVEV (reference sequence). CDR3 in amino acids: CASSQPGLAGGEYF. CDR3 coding DNA: TGTGCCAGCAGTCAACCGGGACTAGCGGGGGGGGAGTACTTC.

This clone was seen once. The genes are TRBV6-5 and TRBJ2-7; TRBD1 agrees at 8 bases. Unmatched junction bases numbered 7, after V lost 4 bases and J lost 2 bases. CDR3 length: 15 residues. The germline gives CDR1 MNHEY, CDR2 SVGAGI. The CDR3 DNA reads as TGTGCCAGCAGTTGGAGGACAGGGCGGACCTACGAGCAGTACTTC. This translates into CASSWRTGRTYEQYF.

The rearrangement uses TRBV11-3 and TRBJ2-3, with D hard to call. This CDR3 is built from 14 residues. Germline values: CDR1 SGHNT, CDR2 YENEEA. The ends were cut back, 0 bases at V and 4 bases at J, with 8 bases in the middle. This chain's CDR3 is CASSLDIRADTQYF. The CDR3, as DNA: TGTGCCAGCAGCTTAGATATCCGAGCAGATACGCAGTATTTT.

CDR3 region: CIGSRGRAGELFF. The CDR3 region has the DNA TGCATAGGGTCCAGGGGACGAGCCGGGGAGCTGTTTTTT. The genes are TRBV29-1 and TRBJ2-2; a weak D match, TRBD1 (6 bases). The CDR3 covers 13 residues. Per germline, CDR1 SQVTM and CDR2 ANQGSEA.

The sample holds a few counts of this clone. The chain couples TRBV6-5 to TRBJ1-5; 8 nucleotides agree with TRBD1. Germline CDR1 is MNHEY and CDR2 is SVGAGI. The CDR3 has 15 residues. J was trimmed by 4 bases and V by 2 bases; bases with no gene match: 4. The DNA of the CDR3 is TGTGCCAGCAGTTACGGGACAGGAAGAAATCAGCCCCAGCATTTT. Translation gives CASSYGTGRNQPQHF.

The genes are TRBV2 and TRBJ1-2; D call uncertain. V was clipped by 2 bases and J by 4 bases, with 14 bases between them. Germline V lookup: CDR1 SNHLY, CDR2 FYNNEI. The CDR3 loop spans 15 amino acids. The CDR3 DNA reads TGTGCCAGCAGTGAACTGGGAGGGAAAGGCTATGGCTACACCTTC. Encoded protein: CASSELGGKGYGYTF.

The chain is built from TRBV18 and TRBJ2-1, with TRBD1 matching 8 bases. The V gene's germline CDR1 is KGHSH and CDR2 LQKENI. CDR3 length: 15 residues. The V segment lost 5 bases and the J segment 0 bases; nucleotides outside the gene matches: 3. The DNA for the CDR3 is TGTGCCAGCTCAACCGGGACAGGCTCCTACAATGAGCAGTTCTTC. Protein: CASSTGTGSYNEQFF.

The chain links TRBV7-9 to TRBJ2-7; 7 bases agree with TRBD1. The CDR3 is 15 amino acids. CDR1 and CDR2 from the germline V gene are SEHNR and FQNEAQ (reference sequence). J gave up 1 base and V 9 bases, and 12 bases lay outside the gene matches. In DNA, the CDR3 is TGTGCCAGTCAGCGTACAGGGGACCTATCCTACGAGCAGTACTTC. Protein: CASQRTGDLSYEQYF.

The chain links TRBV10-3 to TRBJ2-7; 11 positions agree with TRBD2. V dropped 2 bases and J dropped 3; count of bases not matched to a gene: 3. Germline V gene lookup returns CDR1 ENHRY and CDR2 SYGVKD. The CDR3 runs to 15 residues. The CDR3 coding sequence is TGTGCCATCAGTGAGCGACTAGCGGGAAGCTACGAGCAGTACTTC. This gives the protein CAISERLAGSYEQYF.

The gene calls are TRBV9 and TRBJ2-2; tentative D call: TRBD2 (6 bases). The V gene lost 0 bases and the J gene lost 2 bases, with 11 bases spanning the gap. The CDR3 runs to 16 residues. The germline CDR1 and CDR2 sequences are SGDLS and YYNGEE. CDR3: CASSVGPAGNTGELFF. CDR3 in DNA: TGTGCCAGCAGCGTAGGGCCAGCGGGTAACACCGGGGAGCTGTTTTTT.

This chain joins TRBV19 and TRBJ1-6; 9 bases are a match to TRBD1. The CDR3 runs 14 residues. The trim removed 5 bases at V and 7 bases at J, leaving 3 bases unmatched. Germline lookup yields CDR1 LNHDA and CDR2 SQIVND (reference sequence). Here the CDR3 reads CASSGQGRNSPLHF. DNA for the CDR3: TGTGCCAGTAGTGGACAGGGGCGAAATTCACCCCTCCACTTT.

The rearrangement links TRBV7-2 to TRBJ2-2; 8 nucleotides line up with TRBD1. Trimming took 6 bases from V and 4 from J; bases not matched to a gene: 1. CDR3 size: 13 residues. Germline loops: CDR1 SGHTA, CDR2 FQGNSA. The DNA for the CDR3 is TGTGCCAGCAGGGGACAGGTCACCGGGGAGCTGTTTTTT. Its protein product is CASRGQVTGELFF. The full variable domain, rest sourced from reference TRBV7-2 and TRBJ2-2, is GAGVSQSPSNKVTEKGKDVELRCDPISGHTALYWYRQSLGQGLEFLIYFQGNSAPDKSGLPSDRFSAERTGGSVSTLTIQRTQQEDSAVYLCASRGQVTGELFFGEGSRLTVL.

The J gene is TRBJ1-2, the V gene TRBV3-1 (or the pseudogene TRBV3-2), with D maybe TRBD1 (5 bases). CDR3 length: 13 residues. Germline CDR1 is LGHDT and CDR2 is YNNKEL (reference sequence). The V gene lost 5 bases and the J gene lost 8 bases, with 15 bases spanning the gap. The CDR3 nucleotides read TGTGCCAGCAGCGCCCCAGGGTTTGGGGGCTACACCTTC. Protein: CASSAPGFGGYTF.

The chain uses TRBV24-1 and TRBJ2-3; 7 bases are shared with TRBD2. J gave up 2 bases and V 9 bases, and 10 bases lay outside the gene matches. The CDR3 runs to 15 residues. Germline V gives CDR1 KGHDR, CDR2 SFDVKD. CDR3 region: CATGRASDITDTQYF. The CDR3 DNA sequence: TGTGCCACCGGGAGGGCGAGCGATATCACAGATACGCAGTATTTT.

J is TRBJ2-5 and V is TRBV4-1; TRBD1 agrees at 9 bases. Looked up from germline, CDR1 is MGHRA and CDR2 is YSYEKL. This CDR3 has 16 residues. V was clipped by 4 bases and J by 1 base; unmatched bases: 7. The CDR3 coding sequence is TGCGCCAGCAGCCCCCGGGACAGGGAGATCCAAGAGACCCAGTACTTC. Translating it yields CASSPRDREIQETQYF.

V and J are TRBV5-3 and TRBJ2-5; D remains unclear. TRBV5-3 is known as an ORF, though its function is uncertain. The V end was cut by 0 bases, the J end by 3 bases, with 9 bases between. This CDR3 region has 14 residues. In DNA, the CDR3 is TGTGCCAGAAGCTTGGAACGCGGAAAAGAGACCCAGTACTTC. Translating gives CARSLERGKETQYF.

This chain joins TRBV12-3 or TRBV12-4 and TRBJ1-5; D is unresolved. The CDR3 runs 13 residues. Trimming cost V 2 bases and J 6 bases, with 8 bases left between them. DNA of the CDR3: TGTGCCAGCAGTTTAAAGTTCGGTCAGCCCCAGCATTTT. Translated: CASSLKFGQPQHF.

The chain is built from TRBV15 and TRBJ2-3, with TRBD2 identical over 11 bases. Germline loops: CDR1 LNHNV, CDR2 YYDKDF (reference sequence). This CDR3 comprises 16 residues. V gave up 1 base and J gave up 5 bases; unmatched junction bases: 5. The CDR3, as DNA: TGTGCCACCAGCAGAGTCTCTAGCGGGAGGCTAGATACGCAGTATTTT. Translating gives CATSRVSSGRLDTQYF.

This chain links TRBV29-1 with TRBJ2-1, with 9 bases fitting TRBD2. Germline V gene lookup returns CDR1 SQVTM and CDR2 ANQGSEA. Unmatched junction bases numbered 7, after V lost 7 bases and J lost 9 bases. The CDR3 covers 12 residues. CDR3 loop: CSGTAGGFEQFF. DNA of the CDR3: TGCAGCGGGACGGCGGGGGGGTTTGAGCAGTTCTTC.